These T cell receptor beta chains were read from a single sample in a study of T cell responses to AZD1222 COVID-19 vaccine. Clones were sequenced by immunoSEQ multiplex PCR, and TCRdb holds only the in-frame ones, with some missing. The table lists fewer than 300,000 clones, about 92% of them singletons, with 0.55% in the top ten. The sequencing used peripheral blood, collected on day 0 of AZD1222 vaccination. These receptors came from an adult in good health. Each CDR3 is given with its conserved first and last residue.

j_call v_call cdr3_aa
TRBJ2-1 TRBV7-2 CASSSGGYNEQFF
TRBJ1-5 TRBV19 CASRTTGLSNQPQHF
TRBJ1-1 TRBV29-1 CSVVSGSTEAFF
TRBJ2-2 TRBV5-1 CASSLGSGSNTGELFF
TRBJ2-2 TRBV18 CASSLADRNTGELFF
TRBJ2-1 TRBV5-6 CASSLGPGANYNEQFF
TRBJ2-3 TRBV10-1 CASSESLGAGDTQYF
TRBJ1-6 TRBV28 CASSPGQGTTSPLHF
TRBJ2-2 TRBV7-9 CASSLYDTGELFF
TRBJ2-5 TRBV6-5 CASSYSVGLEPQYF
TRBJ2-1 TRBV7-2 CASSLSQGRISYNEQFF
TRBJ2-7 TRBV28 CASYRDLGEQYF
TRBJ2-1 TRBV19 CASSPSVSSYNEQFF
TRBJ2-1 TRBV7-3 CASSLGGGTYNEQFF
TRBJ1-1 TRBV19 CASSRQGQNTEAFF
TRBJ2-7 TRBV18 CASSPRGSGGSYEQYF
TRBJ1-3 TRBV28 CASSSGRDNTIYF
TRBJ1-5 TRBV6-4 CASSIFLPRWEWEPQHF
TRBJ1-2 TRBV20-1 CSATGGYGYTF
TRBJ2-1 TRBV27 CASSATSGGGEQFF
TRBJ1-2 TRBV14 CASSPGGLPQGGYTF
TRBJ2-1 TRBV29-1 CSVLWGGVEQFF
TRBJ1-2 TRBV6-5 CASSTDRVGGYTF
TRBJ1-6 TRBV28 CASSPWDRDSYNSPLHF
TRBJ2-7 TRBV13 CASSPGQGAYEQYF